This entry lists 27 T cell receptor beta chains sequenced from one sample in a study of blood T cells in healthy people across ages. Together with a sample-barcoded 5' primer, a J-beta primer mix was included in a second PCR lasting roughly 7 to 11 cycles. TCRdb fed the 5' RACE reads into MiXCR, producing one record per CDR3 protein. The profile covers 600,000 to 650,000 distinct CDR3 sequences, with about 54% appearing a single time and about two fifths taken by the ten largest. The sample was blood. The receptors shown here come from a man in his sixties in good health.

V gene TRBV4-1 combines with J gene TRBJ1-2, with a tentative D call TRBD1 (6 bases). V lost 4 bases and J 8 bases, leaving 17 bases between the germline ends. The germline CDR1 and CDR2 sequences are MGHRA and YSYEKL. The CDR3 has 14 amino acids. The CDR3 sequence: CASSPQRGSGGYTF. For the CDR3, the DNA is TGCGCCAGCAGCCCTCAGAGGGGGTCGGGCGGCTACACCTTC.

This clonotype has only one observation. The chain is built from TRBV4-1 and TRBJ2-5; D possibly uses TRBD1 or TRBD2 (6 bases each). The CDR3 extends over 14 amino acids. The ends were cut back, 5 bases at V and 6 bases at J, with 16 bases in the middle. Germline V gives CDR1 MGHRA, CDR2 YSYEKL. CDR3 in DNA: TGCGCCAGCAGCTCTGTGGGGGGCTTAAAGACCCAGTACTTC. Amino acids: CASSSVGGLKTQYF.

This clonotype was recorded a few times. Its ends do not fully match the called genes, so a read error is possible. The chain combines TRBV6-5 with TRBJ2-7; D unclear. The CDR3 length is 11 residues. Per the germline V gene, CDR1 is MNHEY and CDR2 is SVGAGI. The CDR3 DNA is TGTGCCAGCAGTTACTACAACGAGGAGTACTTC. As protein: CASSYYNEEYF.

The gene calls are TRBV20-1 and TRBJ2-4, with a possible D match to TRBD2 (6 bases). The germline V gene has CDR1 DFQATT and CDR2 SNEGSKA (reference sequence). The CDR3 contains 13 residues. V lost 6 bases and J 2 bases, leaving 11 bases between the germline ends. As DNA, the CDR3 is TGCAGTGCCGCGGGACTGCCCAAAAACATTCAGTACTTC. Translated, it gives CSAAGLPKNIQYF.

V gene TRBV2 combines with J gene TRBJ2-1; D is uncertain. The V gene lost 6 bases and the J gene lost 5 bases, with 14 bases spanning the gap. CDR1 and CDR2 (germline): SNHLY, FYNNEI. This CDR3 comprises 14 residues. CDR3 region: CASSISRAHNEQFF. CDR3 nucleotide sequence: TGTGCCAGCAGCATTTCCCGGGCCCACAATGAGCAGTTCTTC.

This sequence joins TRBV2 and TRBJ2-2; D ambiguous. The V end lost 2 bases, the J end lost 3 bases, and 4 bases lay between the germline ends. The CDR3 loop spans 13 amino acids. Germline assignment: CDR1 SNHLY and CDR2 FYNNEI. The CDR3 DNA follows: TGTGCCAGCAGTGAACAGTACACCGGGGAGCTGTTTTTT. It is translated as CASSEQYTGELFF.

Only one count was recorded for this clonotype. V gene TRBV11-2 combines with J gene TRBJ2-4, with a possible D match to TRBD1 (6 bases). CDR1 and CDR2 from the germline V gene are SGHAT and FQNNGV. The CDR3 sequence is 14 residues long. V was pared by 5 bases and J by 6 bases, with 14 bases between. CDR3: CASSPAGEINIQYF. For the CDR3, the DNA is TGTGCCAGCAGCCCGGCAGGGGAAATAAACATTCAGTACTTC.

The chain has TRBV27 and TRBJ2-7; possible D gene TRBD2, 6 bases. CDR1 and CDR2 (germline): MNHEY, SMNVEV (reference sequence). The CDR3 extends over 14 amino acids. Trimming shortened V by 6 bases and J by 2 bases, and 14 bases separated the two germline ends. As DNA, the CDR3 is TGTGCCAGCAGCAATCCGGGACTTGCCTACGAGCAGTACTTC. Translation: CASSNPGLAYEQYF.

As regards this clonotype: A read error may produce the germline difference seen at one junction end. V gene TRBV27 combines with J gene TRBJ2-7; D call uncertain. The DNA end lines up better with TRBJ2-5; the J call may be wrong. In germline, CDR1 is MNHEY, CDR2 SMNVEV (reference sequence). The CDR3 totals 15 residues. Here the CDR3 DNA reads TGTGCCAGCGGTTTAAGTGGTAGTCCGTTGGAGACCCAGTACTTC. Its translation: CASGLSGSPLETQYF.

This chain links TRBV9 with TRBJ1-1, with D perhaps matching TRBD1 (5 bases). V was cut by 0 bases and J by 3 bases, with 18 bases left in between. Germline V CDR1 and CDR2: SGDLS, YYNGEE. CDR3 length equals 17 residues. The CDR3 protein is CASSVGSGGGGHTEAFF. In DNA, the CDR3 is TGTGCCAGCAGCGTAGGCTCGGGTGGGGGAGGTCACACTGAAGCTTTCTTT.

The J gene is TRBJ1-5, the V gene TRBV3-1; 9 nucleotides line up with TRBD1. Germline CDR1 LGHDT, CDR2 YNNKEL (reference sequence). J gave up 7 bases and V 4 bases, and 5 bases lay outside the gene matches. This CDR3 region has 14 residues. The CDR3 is CASSPGTGKQPQHF. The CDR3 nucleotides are TGTGCCAGCAGCCCCGGGACAGGGAAACAGCCCCAGCATTTT.

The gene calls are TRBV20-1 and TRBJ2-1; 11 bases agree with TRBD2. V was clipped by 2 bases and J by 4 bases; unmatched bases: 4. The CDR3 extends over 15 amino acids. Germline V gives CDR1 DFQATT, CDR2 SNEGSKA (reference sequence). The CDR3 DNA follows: TGCAGTGCTAGACAACTAGCGGGGGCTTACAATGAGCAGTTCTTC. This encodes CSARQLAGAYNEQFF.

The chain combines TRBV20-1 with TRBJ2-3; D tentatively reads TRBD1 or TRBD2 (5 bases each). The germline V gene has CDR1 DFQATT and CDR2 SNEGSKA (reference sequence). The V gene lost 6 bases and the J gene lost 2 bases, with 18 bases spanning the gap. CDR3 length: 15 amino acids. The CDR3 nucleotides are TGCAGTGCAGAGGGGCCTGGGGGTTACACAGATACGCAGTATTTT. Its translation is CSAEGPGGYTDTQYF.

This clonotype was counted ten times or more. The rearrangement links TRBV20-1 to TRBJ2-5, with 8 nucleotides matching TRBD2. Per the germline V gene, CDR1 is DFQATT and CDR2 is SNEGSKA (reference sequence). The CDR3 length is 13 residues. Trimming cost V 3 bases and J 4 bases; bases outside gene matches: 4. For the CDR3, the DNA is TGCAGTGCTAGCGGGGGGGCTGGAGAGACCCAGTACTTC. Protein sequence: CSASGGAGETQYF.

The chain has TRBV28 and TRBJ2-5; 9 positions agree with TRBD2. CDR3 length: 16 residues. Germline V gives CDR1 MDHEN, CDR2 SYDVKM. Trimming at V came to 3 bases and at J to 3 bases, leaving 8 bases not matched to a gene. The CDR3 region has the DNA TGTGCCAGCAGTTTTTCCCAGCGGGGGGAGGAAGAGACCCAGTACTTC. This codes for CASSFSQRGEEETQYF.

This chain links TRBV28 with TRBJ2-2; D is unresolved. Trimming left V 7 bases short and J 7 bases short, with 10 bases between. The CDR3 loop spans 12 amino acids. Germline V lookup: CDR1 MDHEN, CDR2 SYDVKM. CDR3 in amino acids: CASTEADGELFF. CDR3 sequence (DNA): TGTGCCAGCACCGAGGCCGACGGGGAGCTGTTTTTT. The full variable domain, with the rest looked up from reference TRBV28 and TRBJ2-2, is DVKVTQSSRYLVKRTGEKVFLECVQDMDHENMFWYRQDPGLGLRLIYFSYDVKMKEKGDIPEGYSVSREKKERFSLILESASTNQTSMYLCASTEADGELFFGEGSRLTVL.

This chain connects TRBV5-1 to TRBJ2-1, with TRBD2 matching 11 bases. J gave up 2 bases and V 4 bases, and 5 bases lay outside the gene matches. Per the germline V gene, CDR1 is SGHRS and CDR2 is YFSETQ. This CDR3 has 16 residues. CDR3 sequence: CASSVSSGGPYNEQFF. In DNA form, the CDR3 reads TGCGCCAGCAGCGTTTCTAGCGGGGGGCCCTACAATGAGCAGTTCTTC.

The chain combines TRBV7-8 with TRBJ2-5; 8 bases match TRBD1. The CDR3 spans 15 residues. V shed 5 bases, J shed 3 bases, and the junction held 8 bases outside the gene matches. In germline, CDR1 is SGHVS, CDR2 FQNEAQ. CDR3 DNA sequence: TGTGCCAGCAGCGCAGGGACAGGCTACGAAGAGACCCAGTACTTC. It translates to CASSAGTGYEETQYF.

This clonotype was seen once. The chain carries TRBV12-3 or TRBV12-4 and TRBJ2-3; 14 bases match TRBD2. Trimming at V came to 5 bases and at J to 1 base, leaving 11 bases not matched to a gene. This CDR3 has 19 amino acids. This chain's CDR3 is CASSLYRLAGGPGTDTQYF. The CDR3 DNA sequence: TGTGCCAGCAGTCTTTACCGACTAGCGGGGGGGCCCGGCACAGATACGCAGTATTTT.

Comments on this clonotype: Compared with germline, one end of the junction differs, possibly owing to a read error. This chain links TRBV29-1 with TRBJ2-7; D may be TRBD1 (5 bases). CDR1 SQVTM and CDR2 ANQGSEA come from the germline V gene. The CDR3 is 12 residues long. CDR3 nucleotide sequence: TGCAGCGTCGGACCCTGGGGCTACGAGCGGTACTTC. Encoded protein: CSVGPWGYERYF.

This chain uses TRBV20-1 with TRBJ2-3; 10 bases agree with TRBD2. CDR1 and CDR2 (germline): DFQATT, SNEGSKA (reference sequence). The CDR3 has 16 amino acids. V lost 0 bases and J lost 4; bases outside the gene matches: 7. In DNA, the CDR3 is TGCAGTGCTAGAGATCTGGAGCGGGGGGGCCCAGATACGCAGTATTTT. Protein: CSARDLERGGPDTQYF.

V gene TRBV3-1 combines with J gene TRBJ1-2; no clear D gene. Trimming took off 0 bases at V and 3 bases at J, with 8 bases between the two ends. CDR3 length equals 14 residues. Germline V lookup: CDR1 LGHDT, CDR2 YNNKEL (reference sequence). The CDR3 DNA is TGTGCCAGCAGCCAAGATCCGGCCCACTATGGCTACACCTTC. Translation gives CASSQDPAHYGYTF.

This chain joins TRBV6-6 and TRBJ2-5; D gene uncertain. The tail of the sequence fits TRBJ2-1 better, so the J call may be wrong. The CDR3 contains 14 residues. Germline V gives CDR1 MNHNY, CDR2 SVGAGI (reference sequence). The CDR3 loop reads CASSYPTYQETQFF. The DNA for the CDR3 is TGTGCCAGCAGTTACCCAACGTACCAAGAGACCCAGTTCTTC.

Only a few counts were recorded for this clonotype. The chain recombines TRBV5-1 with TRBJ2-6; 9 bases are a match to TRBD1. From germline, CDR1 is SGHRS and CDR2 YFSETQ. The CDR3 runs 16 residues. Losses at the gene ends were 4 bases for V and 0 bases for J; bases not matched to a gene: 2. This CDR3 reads CASSTTGGSGANVLTF. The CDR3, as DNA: TGCGCCAGCAGCACGACAGGGGGCTCTGGGGCCAACGTCCTGACTTTC.

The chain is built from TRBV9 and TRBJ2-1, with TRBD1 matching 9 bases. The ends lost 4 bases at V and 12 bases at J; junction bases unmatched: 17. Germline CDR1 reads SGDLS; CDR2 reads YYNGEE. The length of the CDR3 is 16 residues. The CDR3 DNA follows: TGTGCCAGCAGCTTTCTCTCCGGGACAGGGAAAGGGGGGCAGTTCTTC. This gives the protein CASSFLSGTGKGGQFF.

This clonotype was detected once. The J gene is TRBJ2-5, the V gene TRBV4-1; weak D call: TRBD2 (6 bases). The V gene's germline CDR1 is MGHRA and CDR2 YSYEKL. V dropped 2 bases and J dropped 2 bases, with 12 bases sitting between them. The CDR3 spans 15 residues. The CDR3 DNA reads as TGCGCCAGCAGCCAATGGGACTTACCTCAAGAGACCCAGTACTTC. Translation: CASSQWDLPQETQYF.

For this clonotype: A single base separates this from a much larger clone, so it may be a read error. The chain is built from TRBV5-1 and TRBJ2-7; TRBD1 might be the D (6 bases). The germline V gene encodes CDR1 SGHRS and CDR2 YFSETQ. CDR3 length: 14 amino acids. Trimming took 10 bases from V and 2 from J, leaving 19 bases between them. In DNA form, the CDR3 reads TGCGCCTGCACTCCGGACAGTACCACCTACGAGCAGTACTTC. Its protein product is CACTPDSTTYEQYF.